The 12 T cell receptor beta chains presented below share a single source sample, sequenced in a study of T cells in Graves' hyperthyroidism and ophthalmopathy. RNA transcripts gave rise to amplified TCR beta CDR3 regions. The HTBI set primed first-round TCR CDR3 RT-PCR. Using its own MiXCR run on the multiplex PCR reads, TCRdb lists one record per CDR3 protein. The data hold approximately 380,000 distinct CDR3 sequences, with about a fifth observed a single time. Input material: blood. The receptors originated from a woman aged 18-35 years with Graves' hyperthyroidism.

The sample holds many counts of this clonotype. V gene TRBV12-3 or TRBV12-4 combines with J gene TRBJ2-2, with 10 bases identical to TRBD2. The CDR3 length is 15 residues. Trimming took 4 bases from V and 1 from J; bases not matched to a gene: 0. The CDR3 coding sequence is TGTGCCAGCAGTTCTAGCGGGAGGAACACCGGGGAGCTGTTTTTT. Translating gives CASSSSGRNTGELFF.

In its sample, this clonotype was seen a few times. The CDR3 here is CAWAISYEQYF. The DNA of the CDR3 is TGTGCCTGGGCGATATCCTACGAGCAGTACTTC. The chain joins TRBV30 to TRBJ2-7; D ambiguous. Germline CDR1 GTSNPN, CDR2 SVGIG (reference sequence). The CDR3 is made up of 11 amino acids. Trimming stripped 5 bases from V and 1 base from J, with 6 bases between.

The J gene is TRBJ1-1, the V gene TRBV12-3 or TRBV12-4; 8 positions match TRBD1. Germline trimming cut 3 bases from V and 10 bases from J; bases unmatched to any gene: 19. This CDR3 contains 17 residues. The CDR3: CASSFRGRGLFPAGAFF. CDR3 DNA sequence: TGTGCCAGCAGTTTTCGGGGCAGGGGGCTTTTCCCCGCCGGAGCTTTCTTT.

This clonotype was seen ten or more times. The chain recombines TRBV7-8 with TRBJ2-7; weak D call: TRBD1 (6 bases). The CDR3 length is 15 residues. In germline, CDR1 is SGHVS, CDR2 FQNEAQ. The ends were cut back, 1 base at V and 0 bases at J, with 10 bases in the middle. The CDR3 coding sequence is TGTGCCAGCAGCTTAGAGGGGACACTCTCCTACGAGCAGTACTTC. Its translation is CASSLEGTLSYEQYF.

This clonotype was seen ten or more times. The chain uses TRBV28 and TRBJ1-2; D unresolved. Looked up from germline, CDR1 is MDHEN and CDR2 is SYDVKM. This CDR3 has 15 amino acids. V lost 1 base and J lost 0, with 9 bases in between. The CDR3 spells CASSLSSRPNYGYTF. For the CDR3, the DNA is TGTGCCAGCAGTTTATCCTCCCGTCCTAACTATGGCTACACCTTC.

The CDR3 here is CASTSWADSLYGYTF. CDR3 sequence (DNA): TGTGCCAGCACCTCTTGGGCCGACAGTCTATATGGCTACACCTTC. This chain joins TRBV28 and TRBJ1-2; tentatively, D is TRBD1 (5 bases). The CDR3 has 15 residues. Germline V gene data show CDR1 as MDHEN and CDR2 as SYDVKM. V lost 7 bases and J 5 bases, leaving 20 bases between the germline ends.

This clonotype was counted only a few times. The chain has TRBV30 and TRBJ2-2; a weak D match, TRBD2 (5 bases). CDR1 and CDR2 (germline): GTSNPN, SVGIG (reference sequence). This CDR3 has 16 amino acids. With 4 bases removed from V and 0 bases from J, the gap between germline ends came to 15 bases. CDR3 residues: CAWNLGVVSNTGELFF. CDR3 DNA: TGTGCCTGGAACCTCGGGGTTGTTTCGAACACCGGGGAGCTGTTTTTT.

This clonotype was seen at least ten times. The chain recombines TRBV9 with TRBJ2-2; D is undetermined. There are 14 residues in the CDR3. Germline CDR1 is SGDLS and CDR2 is YYNGEE. V gave up 3 bases and J gave up 7 bases, with 13 bases separating them. The CDR3 nucleotides are TGTGCCAGCAGCGAAATTTTAGTGGGCGGGGAGCTGTTTTTT. This gives the protein CASSEILVGGELFF.

This clonotype was counted many times. The rearrangement uses TRBV6-5 and TRBJ2-5; no clear D gene. V was trimmed by 0 bases and J by 5 bases, leaving 7 bases between them. Germline CDR1 MNHEY, CDR2 SVGAGI. There are 13 residues in the CDR3. In DNA, the CDR3 is TGTGCCAGCAGTTACTCGTTTAGGGAGACCCAGTACTTC. Translation: CASSYSFRETQYF.

This clonotype was counted ten times or more. The rearrangement links TRBV6-5 to TRBJ1-1; unclear D gene. V lost 6 bases to trimming and J lost 5 bases, with 13 bases between them. The CDR3 is made up of 13 amino acids. The V gene's germline CDR1 is MNHEY and CDR2 SVGAGI. The CDR3 DNA sequence: TGTGCCAGCAGGCAATTAGCGGGGACTGAAGCTTTCTTT. This encodes CASRQLAGTEAFF.

This clonotype was detected only a few times. This may be a read error, as it is one base from a much larger clone. V is TRBV5-1 and J is TRBJ1-5; TRBD1 is a possible D gene (5 bases). Germline assignment: CDR1 SGHRS and CDR2 YFSETQ. The CDR3 contains 14 residues. In DNA form, the CDR3 reads TGCGCCAGCGGCTTGACGCCAGGGAATCAGCCCCAGCATTTT. This encodes CASGLTPGNQPQHF.

This clonotype has ten or more counts. This chain links TRBV28 with TRBJ2-7; D is ambiguous. Germline V gene data show CDR1 as MDHEN and CDR2 as SYDVKM. V shed 7 bases and J shed 0 bases, with 13 bases lying between them. The CDR3 is made up of 14 amino acids. CDR3 sequence (DNA): TGTGCCAGCAATAAGCCGACGGGCTCCTACGAGCAGTACTTC. Translating gives CASNKPTGSYEQYF.